This T cell receptor beta chain was documented in a study of response to subunit inactivated influenza vaccine. Whole-study results and caveats: Authors suggested each seasonal flu vaccination may recruit only limited numbers of new T cells.

Remarks on this clonotype: Its antigen remains unknown.

J lost 0 bases, V lost 5 bases, and 4 bases had no gene match. The CDR3 length is 15 residues. MiXCR, run by TCRdb on the RT-PCR reads, gives a single entry per CDR3 protein. The sample includes over 450,000 distinct CDR3 sequences, 10% to 15% of them seen just once. The specimen comprised PBMCs from blood, sampled 40 to 50 days after vaccination. This TCR was recovered from a man aged 50 to 60 who received an inactivated influenza vaccine. The chain employs TRBV12-3 or TRBV12-4 and TRBJ2-4; 7 bases align to TRBD1. For the CDR3, the DNA is TGTGCCAGCAGTAACAGGGGTCCAGCCAAAAACATTCAGTACTTC. Amino acids: CASSNRGPAKNIQYF.